This is a list of T cell receptor beta chains from one sample in a study of blood T cell dynamics during melanoma immunotherapy. Here immunoSEQ multiplex PCR was the method, and the copy in TCRdb shows in-frame clones only, minus some. The sample shows approximately 25,000 clones, around 90% of them seen only once. The specimen was blood, collected from a patient treated with checkpoint blockade. Receptors were obtained from a human donor with melanoma. Both conserved end residues are part of each CDR3. D genes are given only for firm matches. Clone size is stated in some rows and not others, as once, few, many or a class when expanded.

J gene,D gene,clone size,V gene,CDR3 length,CDR3 DNA,CDR3 protein
TRBJ2-7,-,-,TRBV6-6,14,TGTGCCAGCAGTTACTCTGTCCCCCCATACGAGCAGTACTTC,CASSYSVPPYEQYF
TRBJ2-7,TRBD2,-,TRBV18,14,TGTGCCAGCTCATGGACTAGCGGGAGCGGGGAGCAGTACTTC,CASSWTSGSGEQYF
TRBJ1-5,-,-,TRBV15,17,TGTGCCACCAGCAGAGACAGGGGAGGCGGGGGCAATCAGCCCCAGCATTTT,CATSRDRGGGGNQPQHF
TRBJ1-1,-,-,TRBV5-1,14,TGCGCCAGCAGCTTGAGACTTAGGGACACTGAAGCTTTCTTT,CASSLRLRDTEAFF
TRBJ2-7,-,-,TRBV6-5,13,TGTGCCAGCAGTTACGGGTCTACCTACGAGCAGTACTTC,CASSYGSTYEQYF
TRBJ2-7,-,-,TRBV7-9,15,TGTGCCAGCCAACAATTAGGGCAGGGCCCCTACGAGCAGTACTTC,CASQQLGQGPYEQYF
TRBJ2-1,-,-,TRBV11-2,16,TGTGCCAGCAGCTTATCCCGGGTAGCGGTCTACAATGAGCAGTTCTTC,CASSLSRVAVYNEQFF
TRBJ1-1,TRBD1,-,TRBV6-5,14,TGTGCCAGCGGGCGGACAGGGAAGAACACTGAAGCTTTCTTT,CASGRTGKNTEAFF
TRBJ2-7,-,-,TRBV28,16,TGTGCCAGCAGCTCCCGGGAGTACGGAAGAGGCTACGAGCAGTACTTC,CASSSREYGRGYEQYF
TRBJ2-3,TRBD1,-,TRBV29-1,14,TGCAGCACGGATGACAGGGTTGGCGCAGATACGCAGTATTTT,CSTDDRVGADTQYF
TRBJ2-5,TRBD1,-,TRBV5-4,14,TGTGCCAGCAGCTCGGGACAGAGCCCAGAGACCCAGTACTTC,CASSSGQSPETQYF
TRBJ2-3,-,once,TRBV28,14,TGTGCCAGCAGTTTAGACCCCAGCACAGATACGCAGTATTTT,CASSLDPSTDTQYF
TRBJ2-3,TRBD1,-,TRBV29-1,13,TGCAGCGCTTACAGGGGGCAGTCAGATACGCAGTATTTT,CSAYRGQSDTQYF
TRBJ2-5,-,-,TRBV6-4,14,TGTGCCAGCAGGATAGTCGCAGAACAAGAGACCCAGTACTTC,CASRIVAEQETQYF
TRBJ2-1,-,-,TRBV28,14,TGTGCCAGCAGTTTAGTGGGCGACAGTCATGAGCAGTTCTTC,CASSLVGDSHEQFF
TRBJ1-3,TRBD1,-,TRBV5-6,17,TGTGCCAGCAGGAACTCGGACAGGATATTCTCTGGAAACACCATATATTTT,CASRNSDRIFSGNTIYF
TRBJ2-3,-,-,TRBV5-6,13,TGTGCCAGCAGCTACCCGGGACTGAGTACGCAGTATTTT,CASSYPGLSTQYF
TRBJ2-1,TRBD2,-,TRBV10-3,15,TGTGCCATCAGGGAGGGACTAGCGGGAGAGTATGAGCAGTTCTTC,CAIREGLAGEYEQFF
TRBJ2-1,TRBD1,once,TRBV7-3,15,TGTGCCAGCAGCCCCCGGACAGGGGCCTACAATGAGCAGTTCTTC,CASSPRTGAYNEQFF
TRBJ2-1,TRBD2,-,TRBV19,15,TGTGCCAGTAGACCACTAAGCGGGAGACGAAATGAGCAGTTCTTC,CASRPLSGRRNEQFF
TRBJ2-3,TRBD1,-,TRBV5-4,16,TGTGCCAGCAGCCAATGGGACAGGGGCTACACAGATACGCAGTATTTT,CASSQWDRGYTDTQYF
TRBJ2-7,-,-,TRBV5-1,15,TGCGCCAGCAGCTTGAATGGCAGGGGTTCTTACGAGCAGTACTTC,CASSLNGRGSYEQYF
TRBJ2-3,-,-,TRBV13,17,TGTGCCAGCAGCTTAATAACTTCTTCAGGTGGCACAGATACGCAGTATTTT,CASSLITSSGGTDTQYF
TRBJ2-3,TRBD2,-,TRBV5-4,15,TGTGCCAGCAGCTTTACACGGGAGGGGGGAGATACGCAGTATTTT,CASSFTREGGDTQYF
TRBJ2-5,-,-,TRBV11-2,13,TGTGCCAGCAGCCGCTCCATCCAAGAGACCCAGTACTTC,CASSRSIQETQYF
TRBJ1-2,-,-,TRBV5-6,13,TGTGCCAGCAGCCCGGACAGCTTCTATGGCTACACCTTC,CASSPDSFYGYTF